A selection of T cell receptor beta chains follows, all from one sample in a study of shared clonotypes between healthy human individuals. Profiled with immunoSEQ multiplex PCR; TCRdb holds only in-frame clones, not every one. The data hold over 2 million clones, with under 95% observed a single time. Sequencing was carried out using naive CD4+ T cells from PBMCs. The receptors derive from a young man in good health. Some clones in this sample may be carry-over from other donors' samples. The CDR3 runs from the conserved cysteine through the conserved F or W. Each record gives: D gene, V gene, J gene, CDR3 DNA, CDR3 protein. The D gene is left open where the match is weak.

D gene: -; V gene: TRBV9; J gene: TRBJ2-6; CDR3 DNA: TGTGCCAGCGCGAGGATTTCTGGGGCCAACGTCCTGACTTTC; CDR3 protein: CASARISGANVLTF
D gene: -; V gene: TRBV28; J gene: TRBJ1-2; CDR3 DNA: TGTGCCAGCAGTCCCATCGGCGCCGAGGGCACCTTC; CDR3 protein: CASSPIGAEGTF
D gene: TRBD1; V gene: TRBV5-6; J gene: TRBJ1-5; CDR3 DNA: TGTGCCAGCAGCTTGGGACAGGGAGGCAATCAGCCCCAGCATTTT; CDR3 protein: CASSLGQGGNQPQHF
D gene: TRBD2; V gene: TRBV29-1; J gene: TRBJ2-1; CDR3 DNA: TGCAGCGTTGATCGGCTAGCGGGAGCCTATGAGCAGTTCTTC; CDR3 protein: CSVDRLAGAYEQFF
D gene: -; V gene: TRBV2; J gene: TRBJ2-2; CDR3 DNA: TGTGCCAGCTGTGTGTACGGCGACACCGGGGAGCTGTTTTTT; CDR3 protein: CASCVYGDTGELFF
D gene: -; V gene: TRBV5-1; J gene: TRBJ1-1; CDR3 DNA: TGCGCCAGCAGCATAGACCGTAACACTGAAGCTTTCTTT; CDR3 protein: CASSIDRNTEAFF
D gene: -; V gene: TRBV28; J gene: TRBJ2-7; CDR3 DNA: TGTGCCAGCAGTGCTCCAGGGGGGTCTAACGAGCAGTACTTC; CDR3 protein: CASSAPGGSNEQYF
D gene: TRBD2; V gene: TRBV5-4; J gene: TRBJ2-5; CDR3 DNA: TGTGCCAGCAGCCGAGGACTAGCGGGACAAGAGACCCAGTACTTC; CDR3 protein: CASSRGLAGQETQYF
D gene: TRBD1; V gene: TRBV5-4; J gene: TRBJ1-1; CDR3 DNA: TGTGCCAGCAGCTCTGGACAGGCTGAAGCTTTCTTT; CDR3 protein: CASSSGQAEAFF
D gene: TRBD2; V gene: TRBV10-2; J gene: TRBJ2-3; CDR3 DNA: TGCGCCAGCAGGCGGGAGAGGACAGATACGCAGTATTTT; CDR3 protein: CASRRERTDTQYF
D gene: TRBD1; V gene: TRBV6-6; J gene: TRBJ1-5; CDR3 DNA: TGTGCCAGCAGTTACGTGACAGGGGGCAAGCAGCCCCAGCATTTT; CDR3 protein: CASSYVTGGKQPQHF